This T cell receptor (beta chain) was sequenced in a study of T cell responses to AZD1222 COVID-19 vaccine. Whole-study results and caveats: A rise in Spike-specific TCR breadth and depth followed two AZD1222 doses.

A remark on this clone: The antigen remains undetermined.

CDR3 length: 13 residues. Germline lookup yields CDR1 SEHNR and CDR2 FQNEAQ (reference sequence). V lost 5 bases to trimming and J lost 9 bases, with 17 bases between them. TCRdb's copy holds only in-frame clones and misses some; the assay was immunoSEQ multiplex PCR. The sample shows 150,000 to 200,000 clones, around 90% of them seen only once. The sequence was collected from an adult in good health. This chain joins TRBV7-9 and TRBJ2-7, with D possibly matching TRBD1 (5 bases). The sample in question was peripheral blood, obtained on day 0 of AZD1222 vaccination. For the CDR3, the DNA is TGTGCCAGCAGCGCCCAGGTCGCAGACAGGCAGTACTTC. It is translated as CASSAQVADRQYF.